This T cell receptor (beta chain) was sequenced for a study of blood T cell repertoires in COVID-19. Germline trimming cut 2 bases from V and 3 bases from J; bases unmatched to any gene: 4. The germline V gene has CDR1 ENHRY and CDR2 SYGVKD. The CDR3 extends over 14 amino acids. Some clones are missing from TCRdb's copy, which holds only in-frame ones; the method was immunoSEQ multiplex PCR. In the table there are 71,000 or so clones, about four fifths of which are singletons. Sequenced material: peripheral blood. The chain couples TRBV10-3 to TRBJ2-7; 7 nucleotides align to TRBD2. The TCR was taken from a man between 65 and 85 years old with acute or convalescent COVID-19. The CDR3 DNA is TGTGCCATCAGTGAGAATAGCGGGTACTACGAGCAGTACTTC. Translated: CAISENSGYYEQYF.